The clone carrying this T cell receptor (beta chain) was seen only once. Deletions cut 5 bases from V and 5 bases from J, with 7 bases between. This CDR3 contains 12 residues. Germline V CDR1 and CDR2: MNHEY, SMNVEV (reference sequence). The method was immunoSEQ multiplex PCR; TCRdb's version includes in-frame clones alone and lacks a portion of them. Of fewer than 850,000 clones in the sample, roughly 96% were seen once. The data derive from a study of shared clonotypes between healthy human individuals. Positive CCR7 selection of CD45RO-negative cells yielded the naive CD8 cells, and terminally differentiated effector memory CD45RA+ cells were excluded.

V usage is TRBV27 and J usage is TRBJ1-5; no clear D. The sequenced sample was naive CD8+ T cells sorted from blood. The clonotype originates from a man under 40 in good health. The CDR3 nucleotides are TGTGCCAGCAGTCCACATGATCAGCCCCAGCATTTT. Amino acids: CASSPHDQPQHF.